Below are 11 T cell receptor beta chains sequenced from a single sample in a study of T-cell reconstitution after alpha-beta-depleted transplantation in children. Library preparation (for TCRbeta) was performed with unique molecular identifiers. TCRdb reprocessed the PCR reads via MiXCR and lists one record per CDR3 protein. Of about 210,000 distinct CDR3 sequences listed, under 20% were seen once; the top ten hold about 39%. The material was PBMCs, mostly from graft donor cells, obtained 360 days after TCRalphabeta/CD19-depleted stem cell transplant. Receptors originate from a male patient aged 2 to 10 who had a stem cell transplant for acute lymphoblastic leukemia, so the T cells may come from the graft donor.

This clonotype was seen a handful of times. The gene calls are TRBV7-8 and TRBJ1-5, with D hard to call. V lost 4 bases, J lost 4 bases, and 20 bases lay in between. The CDR3 length is 17 residues. The germline gives CDR1 SGHVS, CDR2 FQNEAQ. CDR3 sequence: CASSSSAVGGMNQPQHF. The CDR3, as DNA: TGTGCCAGCAGCTCTAGTGCCGTCGGAGGGATGAATCAGCCCCAGCATTTT.

The chain recombines TRBV11-2 with TRBJ2-3; TRBD2 aligns across 11 bases. CDR3 length: 19 amino acids. The V gene end was trimmed by 3 bases and the J gene end by 2 bases; junction bases not matched to a gene: 13. Germline V gene lookup returns CDR1 SGHAT and CDR2 FQNNGV. This CDR3 is CASSFQVLSSGRFTDTQYF. The CDR3 region has the DNA TGTGCCAGCAGCTTTCAGGTTCTGTCTAGCGGGAGGTTCACAGATACGCAGTATTTT.

This clonotype was counted between two and nine times. This chain links TRBV5-1 with TRBJ1-6, with 10 bases fitting TRBD1. The CDR3 totals 16 residues. V dropped 0 bases and J dropped 8; count of bases not matched to a gene: 5. Germline loops: CDR1 SGHRS, CDR2 YFSETQ. The CDR3 DNA reads TGCGCCAGCAGCTTGGCCGTGGGGACAGGGGATTCACCCCTCCACTTT. Its protein is CASSLAVGTGDSPLHF.

The V gene is TRBV5-6, the J gene TRBJ1-1, with D hard to call. This CDR3 spans 13 amino acids. With 0 bases removed from V and 2 bases from J, the gap between germline ends came to 5 bases. CDR1 is SGHDT, CDR2 YYEEEE, per germline. CDR3 region: CASSLATNTEAFF. DNA of the CDR3: TGTGCCAGCAGCTTGGCCACTAACACTGAAGCTTTCTTT.

J is TRBJ2-2 and V is TRBV12-3 or TRBV12-4; tentative D call: TRBD1 (5 bases). CDR3 length: 14 amino acids. V dropped 2 bases and J dropped 6 bases, with 10 bases sitting between them. CDR3 sequence (DNA): TGTGCCAGCAGTTTACAGGGTGGCGCCGGGGAGCTGTTTTTT. It yields the protein CASSLQGGAGELFF.

This clonotype was seen a handful of times. The chain has TRBV5-1 and TRBJ1-2, with D possibly matching TRBD1 (5 bases). The V end was cut by 4 bases, the J end by 4 bases, with 14 bases between. CDR1 and CDR2 from the germline V gene are SGHRS and YFSETQ. The CDR3 has 14 residues. Written as DNA, the CDR3 is TGCGCCAGCAGCGTTAACAGGCTTAGCTATGGCTACACCTTC. This encodes CASSVNRLSYGYTF.

In this sample, this clonotype turned up many times. The chain has TRBV20-1 and TRBJ2-1; possibly TRBD1 for D (6 bases). The CDR3 extends over 14 amino acids. The germline V gene has CDR1 DFQATT and CDR2 SNEGSKA (reference sequence). V dropped 1 base and J dropped 10 bases, with 17 bases sitting between them. This CDR3 is CSARGRTAPTEQFF. The CDR3 nucleotides are TGCAGTGCTAGAGGCAGGACAGCCCCTACCGAGCAGTTCTTC.

The J gene is TRBJ2-6, the V gene TRBV10-3; D is unclear. CDR3 length equals 17 residues. Deletions cut 5 bases from V and 0 bases from J, with 14 bases between. Germline CDR1 and CDR2: ENHRY and SYGVKD. CDR3 region: CAISLRSLFSGANVLTF. CDR3 sequence (DNA): TGTGCCATCAGTTTAAGGAGCCTCTTCTCTGGGGCCAACGTCCTGACTTTC.

This clonotype was detected only a few times. The chain has TRBV5-1 and TRBJ1-1; D unclear. Deletions cut 4 bases from V and 0 bases from J, with 13 bases between. The CDR3 is made up of 15 amino acids. Germline-derived CDR1 and CDR2 are SGHRS and YFSETQ. The chain's CDR3 is CASSREGTLNTEAFF. In DNA, the CDR3 is TGCGCCAGCAGCAGGGAAGGTACTTTGAACACTGAAGCTTTCTTT.

This clonotype was picked up a small number of times. This chain links TRBV27 with TRBJ2-7, with TRBD2 identical over 7 bases. Germline V CDR1 and CDR2: MNHEY, SMNVEV (reference sequence). The trim removed 5 bases at V and 3 bases at J, leaving 10 bases unmatched. The length of the CDR3 is 15 residues. The CDR3 spells CASSPASSGIYEQYF. CDR3 in DNA: TGTGCCAGCAGTCCTGCCTCTAGCGGAATCTACGAGCAGTACTTC.

As concerns this clonotype: One end of the junction varies from germline; a read error may be responsible. The chain is built from TRBV4-1 and TRBJ2-7; D possibly corresponds to TRBD2 (6 bases). Looked up from germline, CDR1 is MGHRA and CDR2 is YSYEKL. The CDR3 has 14 amino acids. Written as DNA, the CDR3 is TGTGCCATCGGCCTCTGGGAGGAGTGGGGCGAGCAGTACTTC. Translated, it gives CAIGLWEEWGEQYF.